Shown below are 14 T cell receptor beta chains from a single sample sequenced in a study of shared clonotypes between healthy human individuals. Sequencing was performed with immunoSEQ multiplex PCR; in TCRdb, only in-frame clones are kept and a portion is missing. The sample contains about 520,000 clones, around four fifths of which appear only once. The sequenced sample consisted of PBMCs. The receptors were sampled from a woman between 40 and 50 years old in good health. Some clones in this sample may be carry-over from other donors' samples.

As for this clone: The likely explanation is a read error, given a far larger clone one base away. V and J are TRBV2 and TRBJ2-7; D possibly corresponds to TRBD1 (5 bases). The CDR3 is 14 amino acids. Germline CDR1 reads SNHLY; CDR2 reads FYNNEI. DNA for the CDR3: TGTGCCAGCACCGTCAGGGCGAGCTCCTACGAGCGGTACTTC. The encoded protein is CASTVRASSYERYF.

The J gene is TRBJ2-5, the V gene TRBV5-1; 9 nucleotides align to TRBD2. Trimming took 4 bases from V and 5 from J; bases not matched to a gene: 12. CDR1 SGHRS and CDR2 YFSETQ come from the germline V gene. The CDR3 spans 16 residues. DNA for the CDR3: TGCGCCAGCAGCAAGGGACTAGCATCCTCCTCTGAGACCCAGTACTTC. This sequence encodes CASSKGLASSSETQYF.

The genes are TRBV9 and TRBJ2-7; D ambiguous. Germline V gene lookup returns CDR1 SGDLS and CDR2 YYNGEE. V was trimmed by 0 bases and J by 3 bases, leaving 13 bases between them. The CDR3 loop spans 15 amino acids. The CDR3 reads CASSVGGRALYEQYF. The CDR3 region has the DNA TGTGCCAGCAGCGTAGGGGGTAGGGCCCTCTACGAGCAGTACTTC.

The chain couples TRBV27 to TRBJ1-2; no reliable D call. Trimming pared 6 bases from V and 0 bases from J, leaving 8 bases between. There are 13 residues in the CDR3. In germline, CDR1 is MNHEY, CDR2 SMNVEV (reference sequence). Written as DNA, the CDR3 is TGTGCCAGCAGCCCCCTCTCTAACTATGGCTACACCTTC. Translated: CASSPLSNYGYTF.

The CDR3 sequence is CASSLSGRVYTGELFF. CDR3 DNA: TGTGCCAGCAGCTTGTCCGGGAGGGTGTACACCGGGGAGCTGTTTTTT. The rearrangement uses TRBV11-2 and TRBJ2-2; 8 nucleotides align to TRBD2. Germline V gives CDR1 SGHAT, CDR2 FQNNGV. J lost 3 bases, V lost 3 bases, and 6 bases had no gene match. This CDR3 is built from 16 residues.

This chain connects TRBV7-9 to TRBJ2-6; 9 bases map to TRBD2. The CDR3 loop spans 19 amino acids. V lost 5 bases to trimming and J lost 0 bases; unmatched junction nucleotides: 11. The V gene's germline CDR1 is SEHNR and CDR2 FQNEAQ (reference sequence). The CDR3 DNA reads TGTGCCAGCAGCCCCCTAGCGGGGCAGACTCTCTCTGGGGCCAACGTCCTGACTTTC. This gives the protein CASSPLAGQTLSGANVLTF.

The chain joins TRBV18 to TRBJ2-2, with D unresolved. Per germline, CDR1 KGHSH and CDR2 LQKENI. V lost 6 bases, J lost 7 bases, and 15 bases lay in between. This CDR3 contains 14 residues. This chain's CDR3 is CASSPNPWDGELFF. CDR3 in DNA: TGTGCCAGCTCCCCAAATCCCTGGGACGGGGAGCTGTTTTTT.

Remarks on this clone: Other nucleotide sequences from this sample produce the same CDR3. The V gene is TRBV5-1, the J gene TRBJ2-5; no reliable D call. There are 13 residues in the CDR3. Trimming took off 4 bases at V and 5 bases at J, with 12 bases between the two ends. Germline CDR1 SGHRS, CDR2 YFSETQ. The CDR3 sequence: CASSPGPSETQYF. Here the CDR3 DNA reads TGCGCCAGCAGCCCCGGTCCAAGTGAGACCCAGTACTTC.

Here the CDR3 reads CASSKETDGYTF. The CDR3 region has the DNA TGTGCCAGCAGCAAAGAGACTGATGGCTACACCTTC. The chain recombines TRBV21-1 with TRBJ1-2. TRBV21-1 corresponds to a pseudogene. This CDR3 has 12 amino acids.

By proportion, this clone is medium-sized (0.01 to 0.1%). Other DNA sequences in this sample translate to the same CDR3. The rearrangement uses TRBV4-2 and TRBJ1-5; TRBD1 is a possible D gene (6 bases). Germline V gene data show CDR1 as LGHNA and CDR2 as YNFKEQ. V shed 0 bases and J shed 5 bases, with 11 bases lying between them. There are 15 residues in the CDR3. The CDR3 sequence: CASSQDEGGHQPQHF. In DNA form, the CDR3 reads TGTGCCAGCAGCCAAGATGAGGGGGGCCATCAGCCCCAGCATTTT.

This clone occurred once. The rearrangement links TRBV7-2 to TRBJ2-1; no clear D. The CDR3 has 12 residues. Deletions cut 2 bases from V and 6 bases from J, with 5 bases between. In germline, CDR1 is SGHTA, CDR2 FQGNSA. CDR3 sequence reads: CASSLFGNEQFF. The CDR3 region has the DNA TGTGCCAGCAGCTTATTTGGCAATGAGCAGTTCTTC.

The chain has TRBV6-5 and TRBJ1-4; maybe TRBD1 (5 bases). The ends were cut back, 2 bases at V and 7 bases at J, with 8 bases in the middle. CDR1 MNHEY and CDR2 SVGAGI come from the germline V gene. This CDR3 is 13 amino acids long. The CDR3 here is CASSYRDGEKLFF. The CDR3, as DNA: TGTGCCAGCAGTTACCGGGACGGTGAAAAACTGTTTTTT.

This clone has only a few counts. The chain links TRBV28 to TRBJ2-1; tentatively, D is TRBD2 (6 bases). This CDR3 spans 16 amino acids. The V end lost 8 bases, the J end lost 0 bases, and 17 bases lay between the germline ends. In germline, CDR1 is MDHEN, CDR2 SYDVKM. CDR3 residues: CASGLWRGSSYNEQFF. As DNA, the CDR3 is TGTGCCAGCGGCCTCTGGCGGGGTAGCTCCTACAATGAGCAGTTCTTC.

This chain connects TRBV18 to TRBJ1-5; no firm D call. Trimming removed 3 bases at V and 0 bases at J, with 9 bases between. Germline lookup yields CDR1 KGHSH and CDR2 LQKENI. The CDR3 is made up of 15 amino acids. The CDR3 here is CASSPPEGSNQPQHF. The CDR3 nucleotides read TGTGCCAGCTCACCCCCGGAGGGTAGCAATCAGCCCCAGCATTTT.